The 16 T cell receptor beta chains reported below all come from one sample, sequenced in a study of cytomegalovirus exposure and HLA in healthy donors. The study ran its PCR with 60 Vbeta and 13 Jbeta primers. Produced via immunoSEQ multiplex PCR; TCRdb's table is partial and in-frame only. Among 180,000 or so clones, roughly 75% were seen once, and the ten largest hold about 7.6%. The sample taken for sequencing was PBMCs. These receptors all come from a woman between 35 and 50 years old in good health and CMV-seropositive.

This clone was observed a handful of times. Germline and junction disagree at one end, which may indicate a read error. This chain uses TRBV6-5 with TRBJ1-2, with D uncertain. The CDR3 is 14 amino acids. From germline, CDR1 is MNHEY and CDR2 SVGAGI. CDR3 sequence: CASSYSIISGSVAF. The CDR3 DNA follows: TGTGCCAGCAGTTACTCGATTATTTCGGGGAGCGTCGCCTTC.

The chain is built from TRBV29-1 and TRBJ2-1; 12 positions match TRBD1. The germline V gene has CDR1 SQVTM and CDR2 ANQGSEA. This CDR3 comprises 18 residues. After removal of 4 bases from V and 3 bases from J, the junction contained 13 bases not matched to a gene. CDR3: CSVGGTGGLQVLYNEQFF. The CDR3 nucleotides are TGCAGCGTTGGGGGGACAGGGGGCCTACAGGTCCTCTACAATGAGCAGTTCTTC.

The gene calls are TRBV28 and TRBJ1-1; D gene unclear. From germline, CDR1 is MDHEN and CDR2 SYDVKM. The CDR3 consists of 15 residues. V was clipped by 1 base and J by 0 bases, with 9 bases between them. The CDR3 DNA reads TGTGCCAGCAGTTTATATGGGCACATGAACACTGAAGCTTTCTTT. Translating it yields CASSLYGHMNTEAFF.

This chain joins TRBV5-1 and TRBJ2-7, with 11 bases aligning to TRBD2. Germline V CDR1 and CDR2: SGHRS, YFSETQ. The CDR3 length is 16 residues. Trimming took 2 bases from V and 0 from J; bases not matched to a gene: 4. The CDR3, as DNA: TGCGCCAGCAGCTTTTTAGCGGGAGGGAGCTCCTACGAGCAGTACTTC. Translation gives CASSFLAGGSSYEQYF. The full variable domain, completed using reference TRBV5-1 and TRBJ2-7, is KAGVTQTPRYLIKTRGQQVTLSCSPISGHRSVSWYQQTPGQGLQFLFEYFSETQRNKGNFPGRFSGRQFSNSRSEMNVSTLELGDSALYLCASSFLAGGSSYEQYFGPGTRLTVT.

With regard to this clone: At one end, the junction sequence differs from germline, possibly due to a read error. The chain recombines TRBV5-1 with TRBJ2-6; the D gene is possibly TRBD1 (5 bases). Germline lookup yields CDR1 SGHRS and CDR2 YFSETQ. The CDR3 has 13 amino acids. Written as DNA, the CDR3 is TGCGCCAGCAGCTTGCAGGGAACCCGACGTGCTTTTTTC. This sequence encodes CASSLQGTRRAFF.

The chain couples TRBV11-2 to TRBJ2-1; TRBD2 agrees at 12 bases. Germline lookup yields CDR1 SGHAT and CDR2 FQNNGV. CDR3 length equals 16 residues. V trimming: 5 bases; J trimming: 6 bases; junction bases outside the gene matches: 8. The CDR3 DNA is TGTGCCAGCAGCAACAGACTAGCGGGAGTGGGCAATGAGCAGTTCTTC. It encodes CASSNRLAGVGNEQFF.

The V call is TRBV10-3, the J call TRBJ2-7, with 7 bases that match TRBD1. This CDR3 has 14 amino acids. The V gene end was trimmed by 7 bases and the J gene end by 2 bases; junction bases not matched to a gene: 8. Per germline, CDR1 ENHRY and CDR2 SYGVKD. DNA of the CDR3: TGTGCCATCAAAGGGGCCGGACAGGCCTACGAGCAGTACTTC. This codes for CAIKGAGQAYEQYF.

V usage is TRBV30 and J usage is TRBJ1-1; maybe TRBD1 (6 bases). The ends were cut back, 5 bases at V and 1 base at J, with 11 bases in the middle. The CDR3 totals 13 residues. Germline V gene data show CDR1 as GTSNPN and CDR2 as SVGIG (reference sequence). The chain's CDR3 is CAWLQGENTEAFF. CDR3 in DNA: TGTGCCTGGTTACAGGGAGAGAACACTGAAGCTTTCTTT.

The rearrangement joins TRBV9 to TRBJ2-7, with 7 bases that match TRBD1. Germline loops: CDR1 SGDLS, CDR2 YYNGEE. The ends lost 2 bases at V and 2 bases at J; junction bases unmatched: 4. The CDR3 loop spans 14 amino acids. In DNA form, the CDR3 reads TGTGCCAGCAGCGTGGGGACAGAAGCCTACGAGCAGTACTTC. Protein sequence: CASSVGTEAYEQYF.

This chain links TRBV30 with TRBJ1-3; D remains ambiguous. V shed 0 bases and J shed 2 bases, with 2 bases lying between them. The V gene's germline CDR1 is GTSNPN and CDR2 SVGIG (reference sequence). The CDR3 length is 12 residues. The CDR3 region is CAWSVTGNTIYF. The DNA of the CDR3 is TGTGCCTGGAGTGTCACTGGAAACACCATATATTTT.

This chain links TRBV19 with TRBJ1-2; 7 bases map to TRBD1. The length of the CDR3 is 14 residues. Germline V gene data show CDR1 as LNHDA and CDR2 as SQIVND (reference sequence). The J segment lost 5 bases and the V segment lost 6 bases, leaving 9 bases of the junction unmatched. CDR3 sequence reads: CASRRDRALYGYTF. Here the CDR3 DNA reads TGTGCCAGTAGACGGGACAGAGCATTGTATGGCTACACCTTC.

The rearrangement links TRBV28 to TRBJ2-7; 11 bases fit TRBD1. Germline V gives CDR1 MDHEN, CDR2 SYDVKM. The CDR3 has 16 residues. V lost 5 bases to trimming and J lost 4 bases; unmatched junction nucleotides: 10. The CDR3, as DNA: TGTGCCAGCAGTACCCCCGGACAGGGGGCTGGGTACGAGCAGTACTTC. This sequence encodes CASSTPGQGAGYEQYF.

This clone showed up just a few times. The chain links TRBV9 to TRBJ1-1; D is unresolved. Germline V gene data show CDR1 as SGDLS and CDR2 as YYNGEE. Trimming pared 4 bases from V and 2 bases from J, leaving 9 bases between. This CDR3 is built from 13 residues. The CDR3 protein is CASSTQRNTEAFF. DNA for the CDR3: TGTGCCAGCAGCACGCAGCGAAACACTGAAGCTTTCTTT.

CDR3 bases: TGTGCCAGTAGTATAGCTGCCGGGACAGCTACCTATGGCTACACCTTC. Encoded protein: CASSIAAGTATYGYTF. The chain couples TRBV19 to TRBJ1-2; 7 bases align to TRBD1. Germline lookup yields CDR1 LNHDA and CDR2 SQIVND (reference sequence). The J segment lost 4 bases and the V segment lost 1 base, leaving 9 bases of the junction unmatched. The CDR3 runs to 16 residues.

The chain combines TRBV7-8 with TRBJ2-1; 13 bases map to TRBD2. Losses at the gene ends were 5 bases for V and 3 bases for J; bases not matched to a gene: 10. Germline loops: CDR1 SGHVS, CDR2 FQNEAQ. The CDR3 spans 18 residues. The CDR3 here is CASSRGTSGIEYYNEQFF. CDR3 DNA sequence: TGTGCCAGCAGCCGGGGGACTAGCGGGATAGAGTACTACAATGAGCAGTTCTTC.

The V gene is TRBV6-4, the J gene TRBJ2-7; a weak D match, TRBD2 (6 bases). Germline lookup yields CDR1 MRHNA and CDR2 SNTAGT. Trimming took 8 bases from V and 6 from J, leaving 14 bases between them. This CDR3 has 12 amino acids. CDR3 sequence reads: CASDVSRGEQYF. The CDR3 bases are TGTGCCAGCGATGTCTCGCGGGGCGAGCAGTACTTC.